This T cell receptor (beta chain) was identified during a study of blood T cell repertoires in COVID-19. Across the whole study: From the United States, Italy and Spain came samples of acute and convalescent COVID-19. The analysed material was cDNA or gDNA that came from T cells, B-cell-depleted T cells, or PBMCs.

Under the authors' procedure: The authors estimated nucleated cell counts from reference gene primer amplification. Using immunoSEQ multiplex PCR, the repertoire was profiled, and TCRdb retains in-frame clones only, with some absent. V and J calls plus clone size are reproduced from that table; the DNA served to infer D and trimming. The repertoire holds about 310,000 clones, with roughly 90% as singletons. Germline values: CDR1 LNHDA, CDR2 SQIVND (reference sequence). V shed 3 bases, J shed 8 bases, and the junction held 10 bases outside the gene matches. The CDR3 loop spans 15 amino acids. This TCR was sampled from a woman in her 30s with COVID-19, enrolled during active disease. The rearrangement links TRBV19 to TRBJ2-1; the match to TRBD2 covers 7 bases. Material: peripheral blood. The CDR3 DNA is TGTGCCAGTAGTATGGTTTCTAGCGGAGCGGATGAGCAGTTCTTC. Amino acid sequence: CASSMVSSGADEQFF.